This T cell receptor beta chain originates from a study of shared clonotypes between healthy human individuals. From germline, CDR1 is MDHEN and CDR2 SYDVKM. Trimming took off 2 bases at V and 2 bases at J, with 10 bases between the two ends. This CDR3 has 15 residues. Each PCR replicate from the sorted subsets contained about 200 ng DNA, which is some 32,000 T cell genomes. Sequencing was performed with immunoSEQ multiplex PCR; in TCRdb, only in-frame clones are kept and a portion is missing. This repertoire shows 85,000 to 100,000 clones, 68% found once; its top ten account for 50%. This TCR came from a man aged 30 to 45 in good health. The chain joins TRBV28 to TRBJ2-1; tentatively, D is TRBD2 (6 bases). The sample comprised memory CD8+ T cells sorted from blood. Subset indicated: CD45RO+ cells pooled with CCR7-negative TemRA cells. CDR3 residues: CASSLGGATYNEQFF. The CDR3 region has the DNA TGTGCCAGCAGTTTAGGCGGGGCGACCTACAATGAGCAGTTCTTC.